The sequence of this T cell receptor (beta chain) was determined in a study of T cell responses to AZD1222 COVID-19 vaccine. Here immunoSEQ multiplex PCR was the method, and the copy in TCRdb shows in-frame clones only, minus some. In the table there are about 79,000 clones, 70% to 90% of which are singletons. V trimming: 4 bases; J trimming: 4 bases; junction bases outside the gene matches: 3. Germline CDR1 MNHEY, CDR2 SMNVEV (reference sequence). The CDR3 covers 13 residues. The source material was peripheral blood, sampled on day 0 of AZD1222 vaccination. The receptor was isolated from an adult in good health. V is TRBV27 and J is TRBJ2-5; 7 bases line up with TRBD2. The CDR3 sequence: CASSYRGVETQYF. Written as DNA, the CDR3 is TGTGCCAGCAGTTACCGGGGGGTAGAGACCCAGTACTTC.